One and the same sample provided the 15 T cell receptor beta chains below, sequenced in a study of T-cell reconstitution after alpha-beta-depleted transplantation in children. The authors prepared the TCRbeta library with unique molecular identifiers. TCRdb reprocessed the PCR reads with MiXCR, giving one entry per CDR3 protein. The table records 170,000 or so distinct CDR3 sequences, roughly 7.5% of them present only once. The input for sequencing was PBMCs from the stem cell graft donor, taken from the stem cell graft. The origin of the receptors is a human donor who donated a stem cell graft to a child with Wiskott-Aldrich syndrome.

This clonotype was counted ten times or more. The CDR3 nucleotides are TGCAGTGCCGAACTGAGGGAAAGGGGTGAGACCCAGTACTTC. Its protein product is CSAELRERGETQYF. The rearrangement links TRBV20-1 to TRBJ2-5; D might be TRBD1 or TRBD2, each matching 5 bases. V shed 6 bases and J shed 5 bases, with 19 bases lying between them. The CDR3 is 14 amino acids. Germline V gene sequence: CDR1 DFQATT, CDR2 SNEGSKA (reference sequence).

This clonotype was observed a handful of times. The rearrangement uses TRBV10-2 and TRBJ2-2, with D hard to call. V was clipped by 3 bases and J by 6 bases, with 8 bases between them. The CDR3 length is 13 residues. Germline V CDR1 and CDR2: WSHSY, SAAADI. The CDR3, as DNA: TGCGCCAGCAGTGAACTACCCGCCGGGGAGCTGTTTTTT. It codes for CASSELPAGELFF.

This clonotype occurred many times. This rearrangement joins TRBV10-3 to TRBJ2-5, with unresolved D. Germline CDR1 ENHRY, CDR2 SYGVKD. Deletions cut 2 bases from V and 5 bases from J, with 9 bases between. This CDR3 is 13 amino acids long. The CDR3 region has the DNA TGTGCCATCAGTGAGCGCCTCAGGGAGACCCAGTACTTC. Translation gives CAISERLRETQYF.

This clonotype was detected a few times. The V gene is TRBV21-1, the J gene TRBJ1-1; the DNA was not used to check the table's D call, TRBD1. TRBV21-1 counts as a pseudogene. This CDR3 contains 13 residues. The CDR3 sequence: CATLRDMNTEAFF. CDR3 coding DNA: TGTGCCACCTTACGGGACATGAACACTGAAGCTTTCTTT.

This clonotype was recorded many times. The CDR3 nucleotides are TGTGCCAGCAGTTTCCAAGGGCCCACCGGGGAGCTGTTTTTT. Translating gives CASSFQGPTGELFF. The rearrangement uses TRBV27 and TRBJ2-2; D gene uncertain. The germline V gene encodes CDR1 MNHEY and CDR2 SMNVEV (reference sequence). The CDR3 is 14 residues long. Trimming left V 3 bases short and J 4 bases short, with 9 bases between.

There are many counts of this clonotype. The V and J genes are TRBV12-3 or TRBV12-4 and TRBJ2-7; TRBD1 aligns across 12 bases. Trimming removed 6 bases from V and 3 bases from J; junction bases left unmatched: 15. The CDR3 runs 18 residues. The CDR3 nucleotides read TGTGCCAGCAGCCCTGGGACAGGGGGCCGTATTTGGCTCTACGAGCAGTACTTC. It specifies CASSPGTGGRIWLYEQYF.

The rearrangement joins TRBV18 to TRBJ2-4, with 9 bases matching TRBD1. The germline CDR1 and CDR2 sequences are KGHSH and LQKENI. V was clipped by 4 bases and J by 3 bases; unmatched bases: 7. This CDR3 spans 16 amino acids. The CDR3 loop reads CASSLYRGRDKNIQYF. CDR3 nucleotides: TGTGCCAGCTCACTGTACAGGGGGCGAGACAAAAACATTCAGTACTTC.

This clonotype has a count of ten or more. The V call is TRBV11-2, the J call TRBJ2-1; tentative D call: TRBD1 (6 bases). CDR1 is SGHAT and CDR2 is FQNNGV in the germline V gene. CDR3 length: 14 residues. V lost 4 bases and J lost 2, with 9 bases in between. Written as DNA, the CDR3 is TGTGCCAGCAGCTCGGGACAAGCCTACAATGAGCAGTTCTTC. Its translation is CASSSGQAYNEQFF.

CDR3 residues: CASSSTRSGTVLMDQPQHF. CDR3 nucleotides: TGTGCCAGCAGTTCCACCAGATCCGGGACAGTATTAATGGATCAGCCCCAGCATTTT. The chain uses TRBV28 and TRBJ1-5; TRBD1 aligns across 7 bases. The CDR3 has 19 amino acids. Germline CDR1 and CDR2: MDHEN and SYDVKM. After removal of 4 bases from V and 5 bases from J, the junction contained 20 bases not matched to a gene. Filled out from reference TRBV28 and TRBJ1-5, the complete variable domain reads DVKVTQSSRYLVKRTGEKVFLECVQDMDHENMFWYRQDPGLGLRLIYFSYDVKMKEKGDIPEGYSVSREKKERFSLILESASTNQTSMYLCASSSTRSGTVLMDQPQHFGDGTRLSIL.

This clonotype was recorded a few times. The chain couples TRBV3-1 to TRBJ2-5, with D possibly being TRBD1 (6 bases). This CDR3 has 15 amino acids. Per germline, CDR1 LGHDT and CDR2 YNNKEL (reference sequence). Between the trimmed V and J ends, which lost 4 bases and 3 bases, there was a span of 15 bases. The CDR3 is CASSPTDSLKETQYF. CDR3 nucleotides: TGTGCCAGCAGCCCGACGGACAGCCTAAAAGAGACCCAGTACTTC.

This clonotype was found many times. The chain couples TRBV5-6 to TRBJ1-1; no definite D call. This CDR3 contains 14 residues. Germline V gene data show CDR1 as SGHDT and CDR2 as YYEEEE. Trimming took off 2 bases at V and 3 bases at J, with 11 bases between the two ends. CDR3 DNA sequence: TGTGCCAGCAGCTTAAGAGGTATATACACTGAAGCTTTCTTT. Amino acids: CASSLRGIYTEAFF.

This clonotype was found many times. The chain is built from TRBV29-1 and TRBJ1-4; no clear D gene. V was clipped by 4 bases and J by 7 bases, with 7 bases between them. This CDR3 contains 11 residues. The V gene's germline CDR1 is SQVTM and CDR2 ANQGSEA. CDR3 protein: CSVVIGEKLFF. The CDR3 DNA reads TGCAGCGTTGTGATAGGTGAAAAACTGTTTTTT.

Ten or more counts support this clonotype. V is TRBV29-1 and J is TRBJ2-1, with D unclear. CDR1 and CDR2 (germline): SQVTM, ANQGSEA. The CDR3 covers 13 residues. Trimming took 5 bases from V and 0 from J, leaving 8 bases between them. The CDR3 sequence: CSVSGDSYNEQFF. CDR3 sequence (DNA): TGCAGCGTTTCCGGAGACTCCTACAATGAGCAGTTCTTC.

This clonotype was seen repeatedly, ten times or more. The CDR3 DNA reads as TGCAGTGCTAGAGATCGCATTCTTTATTTTGAAAAACTGTTTTTT. This sequence encodes CSARDRILYFEKLFF. The rearrangement joins TRBV20-1 to TRBJ1-4; D call uncertain. The CDR3 totals 15 residues. Germline V lookup: CDR1 DFQATT, CDR2 SNEGSKA (reference sequence). Trimming left V 0 bases short and J 7 bases short, with 15 bases between.

In this sample, this clonotype turned up many times. This chain uses TRBV7-2 with TRBJ2-1, with 8 bases identical to TRBD1. V lost 2 bases to trimming and J lost 6 bases; unmatched junction nucleotides: 6. Germline V lookup: CDR1 SGHTA, CDR2 FQGNSA. The CDR3 runs to 15 residues. CDR3 protein: CASSLHPGGFNEQFF. The CDR3 DNA sequence: TGTGCCAGCAGCTTACACCCAGGGGGCTTCAATGAGCAGTTCTTC.